The 11 T cell receptor beta chains reported below all come from one sample, sequenced in a study of esophageal squamous cell carcinoma under preoperative chemotherapy. TCRdb re-analysed the PCR reads in MiXCR, keeping a single row per CDR3 protein. Of around 9,300 distinct CDR3 sequences listed, approximately 50% are singletons. As for time point: after preoperative PTX-NDP chemotherapy. The specimen was collected from a patient given preoperative chemotherapy. These TCRs come from a human donor with esophageal squamous cell carcinoma. The donor label of this sample is uncertain.

The genes are TRBV6-1 and TRBJ2-7, with D perhaps matching TRBD1 or TRBD2 (5 bases each). Germline V lookup: CDR1 MNHNS, CDR2 SASEGT. The CDR3 spans 16 residues. Between the trimmed V and J ends, which lost 1 base and 0 bases, there was a span of 13 bases. Here the CDR3 DNA reads TGTGCCAGCAGTGAAGAGGGGCCAGGGAGCTCCTACGAGCAGTACTTC. Translating it yields CASSEEGPGSSYEQYF.

This chain connects TRBV6-5 to TRBJ1-2; the D is unclear. The V and J ends lost 0 bases and 8 bases respectively, with 16 bases between them. This CDR3 contains 15 residues. Germline V gene lookup returns CDR1 MNHEY and CDR2 SVGAGI. CDR3 loop: CASSYSDGTVGGYTF. The CDR3, as DNA: TGTGCCAGCAGTTACTCGGACGGCACCGTCGGGGGCTACACCTTC.

This chain connects TRBV6-5 to TRBJ2-2, with D perhaps matching TRBD2 (6 bases). The DNA end favors TRBJ2-1, so the J call may be wrong. This CDR3 region has 13 residues. Germline CDR1 reads MNHEY; CDR2 reads SVGAGI. CDR3: CASSSATEGEQFF. The CDR3 nucleotides are TGTGCCAGCAGTTCCGCGACGGAGGGGGAGCAGTTCTTC.

V gene TRBV12-3 or TRBV12-4 combines with J gene TRBJ2-1; D gene unclear. The J call is uncertain, as TRBJ2-7 better fits the DNA end. This CDR3 has 11 amino acids. The CDR3 bases are TGTGCCAGCAGTTTAGAATACGAGCAGTACTTC. Amino acids: CASSLEYEQYF.

The V gene is TRBV7-9, the J gene TRBJ2-1, with D tentatively TRBD1 (5 bases). The better agreement between TRBJ2-7 and the DNA end casts doubt on the J call. Germline V gene data show CDR1 as SEHNR and CDR2 as FQNEAQ (reference sequence). The CDR3 is made up of 12 amino acids. The DNA of the CDR3 is TGTGCCAGCAGCACAGACAGCTACGAGCAGTACTTC. Translating it yields CASSTDSYEQYF.

There are a few counts of this clonotype. The chain couples TRBV6-5 to TRBJ2-1, with 8 bases that match TRBD2. Germline-derived CDR1 and CDR2 are MNHEY and SVGAGI. This CDR3 has 16 residues. Trimming cost V 4 bases and J 0 bases; bases outside gene matches: 5. This CDR3 is CASSSPGTSSYNEQFF. In DNA, the CDR3 is TGTGCCAGCAGTTCTCCCGGGACTAGCTCCTACAATGAGCAGTTCTTC.

The V call is TRBV6-4, the J call TRBJ2-5, with D unresolved. Judging by the DNA end, TRBJ2-1 fits better; the J call may be wrong. CDR3 size: 13 residues. Germline V gives CDR1 MRHNA, CDR2 SNTAGT. The CDR3, as DNA: TGTGCCAGCAGTGACTCGGAGAGCAATGAGCAGTTCTTC. Amino acid sequence: CASSDSESNEQFF.

The V and J genes are TRBV19 and TRBJ2-3, with 9 positions matching TRBD2. The CDR3 covers 16 residues. The J segment lost 5 bases and the V segment lost 2 bases, leaving 8 bases of the junction unmatched. Germline CDR1 LNHDA, CDR2 SQIVND (reference sequence). Here the CDR3 DNA reads TGTGCCAGTAGTATATTCGCGGGAGGGTGGAAAGATACGCAGTATTTT. It translates to CASSIFAGGWKDTQYF.

This clonotype is classed as medium-sized (0.01 to 0.1%). The chain couples TRBV12-3 or TRBV12-4 to TRBJ2-5, with unresolved D. This CDR3 has 13 amino acids. Trimming stripped 2 bases from V and 11 bases from J, with 15 bases between. The CDR3 is CASSLSTYNEQYF. The CDR3 region has the DNA TGTGCCAGCAGTTTAAGTACGTACAATGAGCAGTACTTC.

This clonotype was counted at least ten times. The chain employs TRBV6-1 and TRBJ2-3; TRBD1 agrees at 9 bases. V was clipped by 7 bases and J by 4 bases; unmatched bases: 3. The germline V gene encodes CDR1 MNHNS and CDR2 SASEGT. The CDR3 length is 13 residues. Written as DNA, the CDR3 is TGTGCCAGCAAAACAGGGGGCGCAGATACGCAGTATTTT. Protein sequence: CASKTGGADTQYF.

In regard to this clonotype: A junction end diverges from the germline sequence, so it may reflect a read error. This chain connects TRBV6-1 to TRBJ2-4; D may be TRBD1 or TRBD2 (6 bases each). Germline CDR1 reads MNHNS; CDR2 reads SASEGT. CDR3 length equals 15 residues. This chain's CDR3 is CASRKGGLAKDIQYF. In nucleotides, the CDR3 is TGTGCCAGCAGGAAGGGGGGATTAGCCAAAGACATTCAGTATTTC.